The T cell receptor beta chain described here comes from a study of T cell responses to AZD1222 COVID-19 vaccine. Points from the study as a whole: Regions 160-218 and 743-854 dominated among vaccine-associated CD4 TCRs spanning spike. Reports indicate that nearly half of spike-specific TCRs are directed at unmutated variant regions.

This CDR3 is 13 amino acids long. The germline V gene encodes CDR1 MNHEY and CDR2 SMNVEV (reference sequence). Trimming left V 5 bases short and J 2 bases short, with 9 bases between. Assay: immunoSEQ multiplex PCR; the TCRdb copy retains only in-frame clones and omits some. The repertoire has roughly 200,000 clones, over 80% of them found once; the top ten carry more than 0.85%. Notes on this clone: Antigen specificity is unknown.

This chain uses TRBV27 with TRBJ1-2; D perhaps matches TRBD1 (5 bases). The origin of this receptor is an adult who received the MenACWY meningococcal vaccine as a control. The sample in question was peripheral blood, obtained 28 days after the second dose of the MenACWY control vaccine. In DNA, the CDR3 is TGTGCCAGCAGTAGGGACGGGAACTATGGCTACACCTTC. Translated: CASSRDGNYGYTF.